Below are 32 T cell receptor beta chains sequenced from a single sample in a study of tumor-infiltrating lymphocytes in primary liver carcinoma. Germline DNA was extracted alongside blood RNA, which was obtained from unsorted whole blood. Starting material of about 0.45 ug total RNA yielded TCR beta cDNA via a constant-region primer. For TCR beta, libraries were produced by three nested multiplex PCR rounds using slightly modified ARM-PCR. Two initial PCR rounds of about 9 cycles each paired TRBV1-TRBV30 forward primers with a C-beta reverse primer. One entry per CDR3 protein, called by TCRdb with MiXCR from the multiplex PCR reads. Among approximately 320,000 distinct CDR3 sequences listed, about 50% were seen once. The sample taken for sequencing was peripheral blood. Source of these receptors: a woman under 40 with primary liver carcinoma and hepatitis B virus infection.

The J gene is TRBJ2-7, the V gene TRBV11-2; D call uncertain. The CDR3 contains 14 residues. Between the trimmed V and J ends, which lost 5 bases and 5 bases, there was a span of 16 bases. Per the germline V gene, CDR1 is SGHAT and CDR2 is FQNNGV. CDR3 in amino acids: CASSPLSTGDEQYF. CDR3 in DNA: TGTGCCAGCAGCCCCCTATCGACTGGGGACGAGCAGTACTTC.

This clonotype was observed once. A much more abundant neighbour one base away suggests this may be a read error. The chain carries TRBV10-3 and TRBJ1-1; no clear D gene. The V gene's germline CDR1 is ENHRY and CDR2 SYGVKD. V was shortened by 7 bases and J by 1 base, with 13 bases between the two germline ends. The CDR3 sequence is 14 residues long. CDR3 nucleotide sequence: TGTGCCATCAATGGTGGAGAGGGGAACACTGAAGCTTTCTTT. Amino acid sequence: CAINGGEGNTEAFF.

With respect to this clonotype: A much bigger clone sits one base away, suggesting this may be a read error. CDR3 sequence: CASSSGTVYEHYF. The DNA of the CDR3 is TGTGCCAGCAGTTCCGGGACGGTCTACGAGCATTACTTC. The chain combines TRBV12-3 or TRBV12-4 with TRBJ2-7, with D possibly called TRBD1 or TRBD2 (5 bases each). The CDR3 is 13 amino acids.

Regarding this clonotype: It is likely a read error, because the conserved phenylalanine at the end of the CDR3 is missing. V is TRBV20-1 and J is TRBJ2-7; perhaps D is TRBD1 or TRBD2 (5 bases each). V lost 0 bases and J lost 2, with 8 bases in between. The germline V gene has CDR1 DFQATT and CDR2 SNEGSKA (reference sequence). This CDR3 has 13 amino acids. CDR3 amino acids: CSARDRGAYEQYL. In nucleotides, the CDR3 is TGCAGTGCTAGAGATCGAGGGGCCTACGAGCAGTACCTC.

On this clonotype itself: This may arise from a read error, as a much more abundant clone is one base away. The rearrangement uses TRBV11-1 and TRBJ2-1; D perhaps matches TRBD1 (5 bases). Germline values: CDR1 SGHAT, CDR2 FQDESV (reference sequence). The CDR3 is 16 amino acids. The V and J ends lost 6 bases and 3 bases respectively, with 18 bases between them. CDR3 in amino acids: CASRAIRELHYNEQFF. CDR3 sequence (DNA): TGTGCCAGCAGGGCAATCAGGGAACTGCACTACAATGAGCAGTTCTTC.

Concerning this clonotype itself: This could be a read error, since a much larger clone is one nucleotide away. The chain joins TRBV6-2 or TRBV6-3 to TRBJ2-3; D gene unclear. This CDR3 comprises 13 residues. The germline V gene encodes CDR1 MNHEY and CDR2 SVGEGT. CDR3 residues: CANSFQDPDTQYF. Written as DNA, the CDR3 is TGTGCCAACAGTTTCCAGGATCCAGATACGCAGTATTTT.

With respect to this clonotype: Germline is not matched at one junction end, which may reflect a read error. The CDR3 sequence: CSVWDTQAYEQYF. In DNA form, the CDR3 reads TGCAGCGTGTGGGACACTCAAGCCTACGAGCAATACTTC. The V gene is TRBV29-1, the J gene TRBJ2-7, with TRBD1 as a possible D gene (6 bases). The CDR3 is 13 residues long. Per germline, CDR1 SQVTM and CDR2 ANQGSEA.

This clonotype was counted many times. The chain employs TRBV6-6 and TRBJ2-7; the match to TRBD2 covers 8 bases. The CDR3 is 18 residues long. Trimming cost V 2 bases and J 3 bases; bases outside gene matches: 15. Germline V gene data show CDR1 as MNHNY and CDR2 as SVGAGI (reference sequence). This chain's CDR3 is CASSYKSSGYLGDYEQYF. For the CDR3, the DNA is TGTGCCAGCAGTTACAAATCTAGCGGGTACCTTGGTGACTACGAGCAGTACTTC.

In this sample, this clonotype turned up once. This may be a read error: a much more frequent sequence differs by one nucleotide. Here the CDR3 reads CASSEFDNYNEQFF. The CDR3 region has the DNA TGTGCCAGCAGTGAATTTGACAACTACAATGAGCAGTTCTTC. The V gene is TRBV6-1, the J gene TRBJ2-1; D is unclear. The V gene's germline CDR1 is MNHNS and CDR2 SASEGT. The CDR3 loop spans 14 amino acids. The germline V and J ends were trimmed by 2 bases and 3 bases, with 8 bases remaining between them.

The CDR3 nucleotides read TGTGCCAGCAGCTTAGCGGTGACAGGAGTTAACACTGAAGCTTTCTTT. Its translation is CASSLAVTGVNTEAFF. V is TRBV11-1 and J is TRBJ1-1, with TRBD1 as a possible D gene (6 bases). Germline loops: CDR1 SGHAT, CDR2 FQDESV (reference sequence). The CDR3 runs to 16 residues. The V gene lost 0 bases and the J gene lost 2 bases, with 13 bases spanning the gap.

Concerning this clonotype itself: One end of the junction does not line up with germline, which may come from a read error. The J gene is TRBJ2-1, the V gene TRBV12-3 or TRBV12-4, with unresolved D. The CDR3 spans 11 residues. The CDR3 DNA reads TGTGCCAGCGGAGATTACAATGGGCAGTTCTTC. This translates into CASGDYNGQFF.

This chain links TRBV5-1 with TRBJ2-4, with 8 nucleotides matching TRBD2. CDR1 SGHRS and CDR2 YFSETQ come from the germline V gene. The CDR3 sequence is 14 residues long. Losses at the gene ends were 5 bases for V and 6 bases for J; bases not matched to a gene: 7. Here the CDR3 reads CASRGALAGNIQYF. Written as DNA, the CDR3 is TGCGCCAGCAGAGGGGCGCTAGCGGGAAACATTCAGTACTTC.

At least ten counts were recorded for this clonotype. J is TRBJ2-3 and V is TRBV6-2 or TRBV6-3; maybe TRBD2 (6 bases). The ends were cut back, 6 bases at V and 5 bases at J, with 9 bases in the middle. The CDR3 is made up of 12 amino acids. CDR1 and CDR2 (germline): MNHEY, SVGEGT. The CDR3 bases are TGTGCCAGCAGCCGGGACTTAGATACGCAGTATTTT. Its translation is CASSRDLDTQYF.

This chain connects TRBV28 to TRBJ2-1, with D unresolved. This CDR3 is 12 amino acids long. Trimming cost V 2 bases and J 7 bases, with 6 bases left between them. Germline loops: CDR1 MDHEN, CDR2 SYDVKM. The CDR3 sequence: CASSLRQNEQFF. In nucleotides, the CDR3 is TGTGCCAGCAGTTTAAGGCAGAATGAGCAGTTCTTC. Supplemented by reference TRBV28 and TRBJ2-1, the full variable domain reads DVKVTQSSRYLVKRTGEKVFLECVQDMDHENMFWYRQDPGLGLRLIYFSYDVKMKEKGDIPEGYSVSREKKERFSLILESASTNQTSMYLCASSLRQNEQFFGPGTRLTVL.

The CDR3 region is CSVPDREGSYTF. As DNA, the CDR3 is TGCAGCGTTCCGGACAGGGAGGGTAGCTACACCTTC. The chain carries TRBV29-1 and TRBJ1-2, with 8 nucleotides matching TRBD1. Losses at the gene ends were 5 bases for V and 9 bases for J; bases not matched to a gene: 8. Germline CDR1 and CDR2: SQVTM and ANQGSEA. The CDR3 consists of 12 residues.

Note on this clonotype: An end of the junction differs from the germline gene, which may be a read error. This sequence joins TRBV6-1 and TRBJ2-1; tentative D call: TRBD2 (5 bases). The CDR3 runs to 15 residues. Germline V gene lookup returns CDR1 MNHNS and CDR2 SASEGT. The CDR3: CASSEWETERNEQFF. Written as DNA, the CDR3 is TGTGCCAGCAGTGAATGGGAGACCGAACGCAATGAACAGTTCTTC.

The table lists this clonotype with many counts. V is TRBV12-3 or TRBV12-4 and J is TRBJ1-3, with D unresolved. Trimming cost V 5 bases and J 1 base, with 15 bases left between them. This CDR3 region has 16 residues. This CDR3 is CASSPAEMSSGNTIYF. The DNA for the CDR3 is TGTGCCAGCAGTCCCGCCGAGATGAGTTCTGGAAACACCATATATTTT.

Ten or more counts support this clonotype. The chain has TRBV10-3 and TRBJ2-7; TRBD2 agrees at 14 bases. V trimming: 6 bases; J trimming: 4 bases; junction bases outside the gene matches: 5. CDR1 is ENHRY, CDR2 SYGVKD, per germline. The length of the CDR3 is 15 residues. The CDR3 region is CAISGGLAGVYEQYF. CDR3 in DNA: TGTGCCATCAGCGGGGGACTAGCGGGAGTTTACGAGCAGTACTTC.

About this clonotype itself: A single base separates this from a much larger clone, so it may be a read error. The V call is TRBV6-1, the J call TRBJ2-4; 11 bases agree with TRBD2. The V gene end was trimmed by 7 bases and the J gene end by 1 base; junction bases not matched to a gene: 15. The CDR3 runs to 19 residues. CDR1 MNHNS and CDR2 SASEGT come from the germline V gene. The CDR3 is CASMGGGLAGNRAKNIQYF. The CDR3 bases are TGTGCCAGCATGGGAGGCGGACTAGCGGGTAATCGGGCCAAAAACATTCAGTACTTC.

Turning to this clonotype: An end of the junction does not agree with germline; a read error may underlie this. CDR3 protein: CASGHRGTMYEQYF. The CDR3 coding sequence is TGTGCCAGCGGCCATCGGGGGACCATGTACGAGCAGTACTTC. The V gene is TRBV14, the J gene TRBJ2-7, with a possible D match to TRBD2 (6 bases). The CDR3 contains 14 residues. Germline values: CDR1 SGHDN, CDR2 FVKESK.

As to this clonotype: A junction boundary mismatches the germline segment, possibly from a read error. The genes are TRBV18 and TRBJ2-2; 8 bases map to TRBD1. CDR1 and CDR2 (germline): KGHSH, LQKENI. The CDR3 contains 15 residues. The CDR3 nucleotides are TGTGCCAGCTCACCGGGACAGGTGAACACCGGGGAGCTGTTTTTC. Translated: CASSPGQVNTGELFF.

J is TRBJ1-1 and V is TRBV12-3 or TRBV12-4; D unresolved. CDR3 length: 14 residues. V was cut by 3 bases and J by 1 base, with 9 bases left in between. The CDR3 region has the DNA TGTGCCAGCAGTTTCCTCATGGAGAACACTGAAGCTTTCTTT. This translates into CASSFLMENTEAFF.

The sample holds a few counts of this clonotype. Because the CDR3 is missing its conserved closing phenylalanine or tryptophan, this is likely a read error. V gene TRBV10-3 combines with J gene TRBJ1-6; 9 bases line up with TRBD1. CDR1 ENHRY and CDR2 SYGVKD come from the germline V gene. Trimming took 7 bases from V and 10 from J; bases not matched to a gene: 11. CDR3 length equals 15 residues. The DNA of the CDR3 is TGTGCCATCAACGACGGGACAGGGATAGGATCACCCCTCCACATT. It translates to CAINDGTGIGSPLHI.

For this clonotype: A read error may explain this, as a much larger clone is one base away. The chain's CDR3 is CASGFWLEQFF. CDR3 bases: TGTGCTAGTGGTTTCTGGCTAGAGCAGTTCTTC. The chain has TRBV12-5 and TRBJ2-1, with unresolved D. CDR1 and CDR2 (germline): LGHNT, FRNRAP. V was clipped by 3 bases and J by 10 bases, with 7 bases between them. The CDR3 totals 11 residues. Full variable domain (outside the CDR3, taken from reference TRBV12-5 and TRBJ2-1): DARVTQTPRHKVTEMGQEVTMRCQPILGHNTVFWYRQTMMQGLELLAYFRNRAPLDDSGMPKDRFSAEMPDATLATLKIQPSEPRDSAVYFCASGFWLEQFFGPGTRLTVL.

This clonotype was picked up many times. This chain uses TRBV11-2 with TRBJ2-7; D is perhaps TRBD1 (5 bases). Trimming removed 5 bases from V and 3 bases from J, with 8 bases in between. The germline gives CDR1 SGHAT, CDR2 FQNNGV. The CDR3 runs 12 residues. The CDR3, as DNA: TGTGCCAGCAGCAACACAGGCTACGAGCAGTACTTC. It specifies CASSNTGYEQYF.

The gene calls are TRBV6-1 and TRBJ2-2, with 8 bases aligning to TRBD2. The CDR3 covers 15 residues. The ends lost 8 bases at V and 6 bases at J; junction bases unmatched: 11. Germline V gene lookup returns CDR1 MNHNS and CDR2 SASEGT. The CDR3, as DNA: TGTGCCAGCCAAGGGGAGCGGGAGTACGCCGGGGAGCTGTTTTTT. Its protein product is CASQGEREYAGELFF.

In the case of this clonotype: The junction does not match germline at one end; this may be a read error. This chain joins TRBV29-1 and TRBJ2-7; D call uncertain. In germline, CDR1 is SQVTM, CDR2 ANQGSEA. This CDR3 has 14 residues. The DNA for the CDR3 is TGCAGTGTTGCTGGGCTAGTGGCCCACTACGAGCAGTACTTC. This codes for CSVAGLVAHYEQYF.

Only a few counts were recorded for this clonotype. The gene calls are TRBV6-2 or TRBV6-3 and TRBJ2-7; no clear D. CDR3 size: 12 residues. Germline loops: CDR1 MNHEY, CDR2 SVGEGT. V lost 0 bases to trimming and J lost 4 bases, with 4 bases between them. CDR3 bases: TGTGCCAGCAGTTACTCCCAATACGAGCAGTACTTC. Amino acid sequence: CASSYSQYEQYF.

This clonotype was recorded a few times. The chain couples TRBV5-6 to TRBJ2-1; D uncertain. This CDR3 contains 14 residues. The V and J ends lost 2 bases and 3 bases respectively, with 9 bases between them. Germline CDR1 reads SGHDT; CDR2 reads YYEEEE. The CDR3 DNA follows: TGTGCCAGCAGCTTCCAACTAAACTACAATGAGCAGTTCTTC. Protein: CASSFQLNYNEQFF. Drawing the rest from reference TRBV5-6 and TRBJ2-1, the complete variable domain is DAGVTQSPTHLIKTRGQQVTLRCSPKSGHDTVSWYQQALGQGPQFIFQYYEEEERQRGNFPDRFSGHQFPNYSSELNVNALLLGDSALYLCASSFQLNYNEQFFGPGTRLTVL.

This sequence joins TRBV5-6 and TRBJ2-7, with D unresolved. This CDR3 comprises 14 residues. Germline V CDR1 and CDR2: SGHDT, YYEEEE. V was clipped by 3 bases and J by 4 bases, with 14 bases between them. The CDR3 spells CASSSQGLQYEQYF. The CDR3 nucleotides read TGTGCCAGCAGCTCACAAGGGTTACAATACGAGCAGTACTTC.

This clonotype appeared many times. J is TRBJ1-5 and V is TRBV6-5; perhaps TRBD1 as D (6 bases). Germline assignment: CDR1 MNHEY and CDR2 SVGAGI. The CDR3 runs to 15 residues. V was cut by 6 bases and J by 0 bases, with 12 bases left in between. In DNA, the CDR3 is TGTGCCAGCAGCCCCGGGACATTTAGCAATCAGCCCCAGCATTTT. It specifies CASSPGTFSNQPQHF.

Comments on this clonotype: Lacking the conserved final phenylalanine or tryptophan, this CDR3 likely reflects a read error. The limits of the CDR3 on the DNA are not certain, so only TCRdb's listed CDR3 is given. The chain has TRBV29-1 and TRBJ1-5; TRBD1, the table's D call, lacks a check against the DNA. The CDR3 extends over 13 residues, inclusive of both ends. CDR1 is SQVTM and CDR2 is ANQGSEA in the germline V gene. The CDR3 here is CSVAETVNQPQHS.